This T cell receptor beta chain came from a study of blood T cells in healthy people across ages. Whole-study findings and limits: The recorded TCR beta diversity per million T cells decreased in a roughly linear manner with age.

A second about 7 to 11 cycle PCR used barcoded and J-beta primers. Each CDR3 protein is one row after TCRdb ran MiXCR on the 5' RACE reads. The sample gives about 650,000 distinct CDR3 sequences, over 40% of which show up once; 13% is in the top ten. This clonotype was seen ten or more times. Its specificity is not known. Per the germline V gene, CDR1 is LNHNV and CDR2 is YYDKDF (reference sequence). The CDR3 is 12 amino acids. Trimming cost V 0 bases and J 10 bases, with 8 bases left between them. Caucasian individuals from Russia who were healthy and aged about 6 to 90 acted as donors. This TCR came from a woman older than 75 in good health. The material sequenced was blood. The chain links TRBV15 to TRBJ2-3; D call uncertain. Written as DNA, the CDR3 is TGTGCCACCAGCAGAGATTTTAAGGCGCAGTATTTT. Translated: CATSRDFKAQYF.